Shown below are 19 T cell receptor beta chains from a single sample sequenced in a study of blood T cell repertoires in COVID-19. Method: immunoSEQ multiplex PCR; TCRdb's copy keeps in-frame clones and lacks some. The sample records about 180,000 clones, 88% being singletons. Input material: peripheral blood. The receptors here all came from a woman in her 30s with acute or convalescent COVID-19.

This chain connects TRBV2 to TRBJ1-2; D perhaps matches TRBD1 (6 bases). The CDR3 is 13 residues long. V dropped 6 bases and J dropped 2 bases, with 10 bases sitting between them. The germline CDR1 and CDR2 sequences are SNHLY and FYNNEI. CDR3 protein: CASSAGQNYGYTF. For the CDR3, the DNA is TGTGCCAGCAGCGCCGGACAGAACTATGGCTACACCTTC.

About this clone itself: At the DNA level, this CDR3 is encoded by other sequences in the same sample as well. The rearrangement joins TRBV2 to TRBJ1-5, with unresolved D. Between the trimmed V and J ends, which lost 3 bases and 4 bases, there was a span of 7 bases. The CDR3 contains 13 residues. Germline lookup yields CDR1 SNHLY and CDR2 FYNNEI. The DNA of the CDR3 is TGTGCCAGCAGTGAGAGTCCTAATCAGCCCCAGCATTTT. Encoded protein: CASSESPNQPQHF.

Note on this clone: This CDR3 is also generated by other DNA sequences in the sample. The rearrangement links TRBV12-3 or TRBV12-4 to TRBJ2-5; D unclear. The CDR3 loop spans 11 amino acids. Trimming removed 3 bases from V and 4 bases from J, with 3 bases in between. The CDR3: CASSFLETQYF. As DNA, the CDR3 is TGTGCCAGCAGTTTCCTAGAGACCCAGTACTTC.

V and J are TRBV10-3 and TRBJ2-7, with 7 bases aligning to TRBD1. With 7 bases clipped from V and 6 bases from J, the junction kept 6 bases outside the gene matches. The germline gives CDR1 ENHRY, CDR2 SYGVKD. The CDR3 totals 12 residues. For the CDR3, the DNA is TGTGCCATCAAGGGGGCGAAAGGCGAGCAGTACTTC. This encodes CAIKGAKGEQYF.

The V gene is TRBV11-2, the J gene TRBJ2-7; D not resolved. CDR3 length: 15 amino acids. CDR1 SGHAT and CDR2 FQNNGV come from the germline V gene. With 1 base removed from V and 2 bases from J, the gap between germline ends came to 12 bases. CDR3 loop: CASSLGQLTPYEQYF. The CDR3, as DNA: TGTGCCAGCAGCTTAGGACAATTGACACCCTACGAGCAGTACTTC.

V and J are TRBV5-6 and TRBJ2-5; D remains unclear. Germline V gene sequence: CDR1 SGHDT, CDR2 YYEEEE. CDR3 length: 13 amino acids. Between the trimmed V and J ends, which lost 2 bases and 5 bases, there was a span of 10 bases. CDR3 amino acids: CASSFWAVETQYF. The CDR3 region has the DNA TGTGCCAGCAGCTTTTGGGCTGTGGAGACCCAGTACTTC. Supplemented by reference TRBV5-6 and TRBJ2-5, the full variable domain reads DAGVTQSPTHLIKTRGQQVTLRCSPKSGHDTVSWYQQALGQGPQFIFQYYEEEERQRGNFPDRFSGHQFPNYSSELNVNALLLGDSALYLCASSFWAVETQYFGPGTRLLVL.

The chain is built from TRBV21-1 and TRBJ1-1; the table's D call, TRBD1, has no DNA check behind it. TRBV21-1 is assigned pseudogene status. CDR3 size: 21 residues. The CDR3 sequence: CASSKHSRDRGRVSSGTEAFF. CDR3 bases: TGTGCCAGCAGCAAACACAGTCGGGACAGGGGGCGCGTGAGCTCAGGCACTGAAGCTTTCTTT.

The chain employs TRBV1 and TRBJ2-1; the DNA was not compared with TRBD2, the D call given in the table. TRBV1 is assigned pseudogene status. This CDR3 is 15 amino acids long. The CDR3 DNA reads TGCACCAGCAGCCCTAGACTAGGAGTTTACAATGAGCAGTTCTTC. Protein product: CTSSPRLGVYNEQFF.

The chain joins TRBV27 to TRBJ1-2; 12 bases match TRBD1. This CDR3 spans 13 amino acids. CDR1 and CDR2 (germline): MNHEY, SMNVEV (reference sequence). The trim removed 7 bases at V and 8 bases at J, leaving 5 bases unmatched. CDR3 protein: CASTGDRGRGYTF. Here the CDR3 DNA reads TGTGCCAGCACGGGGGACAGGGGGCGAGGCTACACCTTC.

This chain joins TRBV18 and TRBJ1-3; D unresolved. Per the germline V gene, CDR1 is KGHSH and CDR2 is LQKENI. The CDR3 sequence is 12 residues long. The V end lost 3 bases, the J end lost 5 bases, and 5 bases lay between the germline ends. The CDR3 DNA reads TGTGCCAGCTCACCCGACAGAAACACCATATATTTT. It codes for CASSPDRNTIYF.

This chain connects TRBV7-2 to TRBJ2-3; D is perhaps TRBD1 (6 bases). CDR3 size: 16 residues. CDR1 SGHTA and CDR2 FQGNSA come from the germline V gene. V was cut by 5 bases and J by 4 bases, with 19 bases left in between. Written as DNA, the CDR3 is TGTGCCAGCAGCCCGTCACAAAACAGGGTCTCAGATACGCAGTATTTT. Translation gives CASSPSQNRVSDTQYF.

The chain carries TRBV7-9 and TRBJ2-7; D uncertain. Trimming pared 4 bases from V and 6 bases from J, leaving 10 bases between. The germline V gene has CDR1 SEHNR and CDR2 FQNEAQ (reference sequence). The CDR3 is made up of 12 amino acids. CDR3 residues: CASSSRTVEQYF. CDR3 bases: TGTGCCAGCAGCTCACGTACTGTCGAGCAGTACTTC.

The V call is TRBV7-9, the J call TRBJ1-6; D remains ambiguous. Looked up from germline, CDR1 is SEHNR and CDR2 is FQNEAQ (reference sequence). The CDR3 has 15 residues. Trimming stripped 6 bases from V and 0 bases from J, with 9 bases between. CDR3 protein: CASRIGGSYNSPLHF. The CDR3, as DNA: TGTGCCAGCAGGATTGGCGGCTCCTATAATTCACCCCTCCACTTT.

The gene calls are TRBV5-1 and TRBJ2-5, with 8 bases matching TRBD1. V was pared by 7 bases and J by 2 bases, with 4 bases of the junction left unmatched. This CDR3 has 13 amino acids. In germline, CDR1 is SGHRS, CDR2 YFSETQ. This chain's CDR3 is CASGGQEQETQYF. CDR3 in DNA: TGCGCCAGCGGGGGACAGGAGCAAGAGACCCAGTACTTC.

The CDR3 reads CASSLSGGHPSYEQYF. CDR3 sequence (DNA): TGTGCCAGCAGCTTATCAGGGGGCCACCCCTCCTACGAGCAGTACTTC. This chain joins TRBV7-2 and TRBJ2-7, with 8 bases identical to TRBD1. V was clipped by 2 bases and J by 0 bases; unmatched bases: 6. CDR3 size: 16 residues. CDR1 and CDR2 from the germline V gene are SGHTA and FQGNSA.

The chain employs TRBV3-1 (or the pseudogene TRBV3-2) and TRBJ2-1; no clear D gene. V lost 1 base and J 9 bases, leaving 10 bases between the germline ends. The CDR3 is 13 amino acids. Germline V gives CDR1 LGHDT, CDR2 YNNKEL (reference sequence). The CDR3 nucleotides are TGTGCCAGCAGCCAAGGCCAGTGGGCTGAGCAGTTCTTC. Translated: CASSQGQWAEQFF.

The V gene is TRBV6-5, the J gene TRBJ2-7; TRBD1 aligns across 7 bases. This CDR3 has 13 amino acids. In germline, CDR1 is MNHEY, CDR2 SVGAGI. V dropped 6 bases and J dropped 5; count of bases not matched to a gene: 7. In DNA form, the CDR3 reads TGTGCCAGCAGACCACAGGGGCTCGACGAGCAGTACTTC. Its protein is CASRPQGLDEQYF.

The CDR3: CASSTSPTYEQYF. CDR3 DNA: TGTGCCAGCTCTACTAGCCCCACCTACGAGCAGTACTTC. The J gene is TRBJ2-7, the V gene TRBV4-2; perhaps TRBD2 as D (6 bases). The germline V and J ends were trimmed by 8 bases and 2 bases, with 13 bases remaining between them. Germline CDR1 LGHNA, CDR2 YNFKEQ. The CDR3 is 13 residues long.

The chain has TRBV24-1 and TRBJ1-4, with TRBD1 matching over 8 bases. Per the germline V gene, CDR1 is KGHDR and CDR2 is SFDVKD. J gave up 4 bases and V 1 base, and 7 bases lay outside the gene matches. This CDR3 is built from 17 residues. The CDR3 nucleotides are TGTGCCACCAGTGATTTAGGGACAGGCCTAATTAATGAAAAACTGTTTTTT. Its protein product is CATSDLGTGLINEKLFF.